This TCR beta chain was retrieved from a study of blood T cell repertoires in COVID-19. Trimming removed 2 bases from V and 4 bases from J, with 8 bases in between. The CDR3 length is 13 residues. The germline V gene has CDR1 MDHEN and CDR2 SYDVKM. Clones were sequenced by immunoSEQ multiplex PCR, and TCRdb holds only the in-frame ones, with some missing. The table records roughly 160,000 clones, around four fifths of them present only once. The count of this clone is one. This TCR came from a woman of 80 years or more with COVID-19, enrolled during active disease. Sequencing input: peripheral blood. The chain is built from TRBV28 and TRBJ1-2; D is ambiguous. CDR3 amino acids: CASSLVTIYGYTF. In nucleotides, the CDR3 is TGTGCCAGCAGTTTAGTGACTATCTATGGCTACACCTTC.